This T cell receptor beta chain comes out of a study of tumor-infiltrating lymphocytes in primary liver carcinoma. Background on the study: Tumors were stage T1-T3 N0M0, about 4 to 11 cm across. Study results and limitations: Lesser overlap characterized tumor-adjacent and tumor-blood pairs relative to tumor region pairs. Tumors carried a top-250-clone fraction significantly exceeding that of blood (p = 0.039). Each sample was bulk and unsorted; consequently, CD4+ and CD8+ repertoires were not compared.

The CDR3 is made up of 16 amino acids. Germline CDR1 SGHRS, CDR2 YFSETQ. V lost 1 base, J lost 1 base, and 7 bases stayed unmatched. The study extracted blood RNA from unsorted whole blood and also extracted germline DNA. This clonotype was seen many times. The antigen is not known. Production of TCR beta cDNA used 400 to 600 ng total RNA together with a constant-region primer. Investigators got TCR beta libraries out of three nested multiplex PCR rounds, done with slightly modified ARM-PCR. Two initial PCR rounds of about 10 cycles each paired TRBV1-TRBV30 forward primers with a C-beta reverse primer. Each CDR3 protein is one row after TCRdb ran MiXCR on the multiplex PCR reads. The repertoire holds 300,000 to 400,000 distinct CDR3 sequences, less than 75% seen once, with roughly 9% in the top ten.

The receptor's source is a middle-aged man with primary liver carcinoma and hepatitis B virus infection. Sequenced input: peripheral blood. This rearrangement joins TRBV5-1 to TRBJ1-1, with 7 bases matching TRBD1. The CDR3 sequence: CASSLSSGGANTEAFF. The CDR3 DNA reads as TGCGCCAGCAGCTTGTCGTCAGGGGGGGCGAACACTGAAGCTTTCTTT.